This T cell receptor (beta chain) is drawn from a study of T-cell reconstitution after alpha-beta-depleted transplantation in children. A library of TCRbeta sequences, prepared with unique molecular identifiers, was generated. TCRdb processed the PCR reads anew with MiXCR; each CDR3 protein has one entry. The sample has approximately 150,000 distinct CDR3 sequences; 8.8% are singletons. Study conclusions and caveats: Expanded graft clones, several hundred of them, were reportedly the source of alpha-beta T cells about two months after transplant.

This clonotype has more than one count but fewer than ten. The antigen remains undetermined. The sample in question was PBMCs, mostly from graft donor cells, obtained 180 days after TCRalphabeta/CD19-depleted stem cell transplant. The TCR originated in a female patient aged 2 to 10 who had a stem cell transplant for congenital amegakaryocytic thrombocytopenia, so the T cells may come from the graft donor.

The CDR3 DNA reads as TGTGCCACCAGCAGAGATCTCCACACCGGGGAGCTGTTTTTT. Its translation: CATSRDLHTGELFF. This chain connects TRBV15 to TRBJ2-2; D ambiguous. CDR3 length equals 14 residues. V lost 0 bases and J 3 bases, leaving 5 bases between the germline ends. In germline, CDR1 is LNHNV, CDR2 YYDKDF (reference sequence).